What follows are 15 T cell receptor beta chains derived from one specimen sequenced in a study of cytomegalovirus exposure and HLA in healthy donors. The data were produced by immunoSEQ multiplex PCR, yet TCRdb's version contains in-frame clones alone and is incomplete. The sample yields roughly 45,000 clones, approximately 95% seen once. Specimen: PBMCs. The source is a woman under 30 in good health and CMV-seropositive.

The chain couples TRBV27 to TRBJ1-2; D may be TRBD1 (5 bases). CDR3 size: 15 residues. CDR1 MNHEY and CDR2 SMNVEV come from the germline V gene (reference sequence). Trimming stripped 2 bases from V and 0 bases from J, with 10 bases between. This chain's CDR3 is CASSLRQSTNYGYTF. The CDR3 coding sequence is TGTGCCAGCAGTTTACGACAGAGTACTAACTATGGCTACACCTTC.

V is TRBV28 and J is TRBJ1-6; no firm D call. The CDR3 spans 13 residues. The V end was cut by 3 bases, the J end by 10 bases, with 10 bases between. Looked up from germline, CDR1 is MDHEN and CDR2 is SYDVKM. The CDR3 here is CASSFRGGSPLHF. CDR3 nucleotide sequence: TGTGCCAGCAGTTTCCGGGGAGGGTCACCCCTCCACTTT.

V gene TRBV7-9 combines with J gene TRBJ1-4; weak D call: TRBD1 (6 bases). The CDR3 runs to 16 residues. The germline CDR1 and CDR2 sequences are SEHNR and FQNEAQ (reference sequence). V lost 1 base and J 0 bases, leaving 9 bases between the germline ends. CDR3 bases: TGTGCCAGCAGCTTAGTAGGGGGGGCAACTAATGAAAAACTGTTTTTT. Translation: CASSLVGGATNEKLFF.

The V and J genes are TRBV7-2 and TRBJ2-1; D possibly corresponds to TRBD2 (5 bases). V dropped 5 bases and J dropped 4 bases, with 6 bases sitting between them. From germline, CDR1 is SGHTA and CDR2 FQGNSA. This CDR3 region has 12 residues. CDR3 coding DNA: TGTGCCAGCAGCCGGACTTACAATGAGCAGTTCTTC. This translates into CASSRTYNEQFF.

The CDR3 bases are TGTGCCAGCAGCGTAGATCCCCGACAGGGCGGGAACACTGAAGCTTTCTTT. Residues: CASSVDPRQGGNTEAFF. V gene TRBV9 combines with J gene TRBJ1-1; TRBD1 matches at 7 bases. The CDR3 is 17 amino acids. Trimming cost V 0 bases and J 1 base; bases outside gene matches: 9. Germline V gene lookup returns CDR1 SGDLS and CDR2 YYNGEE.

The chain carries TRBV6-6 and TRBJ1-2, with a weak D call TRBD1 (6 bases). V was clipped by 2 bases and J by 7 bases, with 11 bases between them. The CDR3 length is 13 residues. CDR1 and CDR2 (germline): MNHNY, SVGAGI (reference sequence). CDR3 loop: CASSYQDSGGYTF. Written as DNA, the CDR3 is TGTGCCAGCAGTTACCAGGACAGCGGTGGCTACACCTTC.

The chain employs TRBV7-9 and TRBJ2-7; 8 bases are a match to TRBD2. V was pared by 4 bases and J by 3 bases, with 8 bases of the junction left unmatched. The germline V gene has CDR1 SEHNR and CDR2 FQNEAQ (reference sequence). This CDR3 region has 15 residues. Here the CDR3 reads CASSSTLAGRYEQYF. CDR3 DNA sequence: TGTGCCAGCAGCTCAACTTTAGCGGGACGCTACGAGCAGTACTTC.

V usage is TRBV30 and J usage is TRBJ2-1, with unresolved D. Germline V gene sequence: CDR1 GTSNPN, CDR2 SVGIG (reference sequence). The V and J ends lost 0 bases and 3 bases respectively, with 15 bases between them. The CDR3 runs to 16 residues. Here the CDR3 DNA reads TGTGCCTGGAGTGTATTCGGCGTCGGGTACTACAATGAGCAGTTCTTC. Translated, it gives CAWSVFGVGYYNEQFF.

In DNA form, the CDR3 reads TGTGCCAGCAGCCAGGGGGGGGCAAGCGGGAGGGGAGTAGGGCAGTTCTTC. It codes for CASSQGGASGRGVGQFF. V is TRBV28 and J is TRBJ2-1; 10 bases line up with TRBD2. V gave up 6 bases and J gave up 12 bases; unmatched junction bases: 20. From germline, CDR1 is MDHEN and CDR2 SYDVKM. This CDR3 is 17 amino acids long.

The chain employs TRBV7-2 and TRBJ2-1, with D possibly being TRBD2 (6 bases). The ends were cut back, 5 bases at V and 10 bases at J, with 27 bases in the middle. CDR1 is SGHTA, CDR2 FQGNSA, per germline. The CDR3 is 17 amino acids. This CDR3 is CASSPSSGLPSQREQFF. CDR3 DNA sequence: TGTGCCAGCAGCCCGTCCTCGGGACTCCCGTCCCAAAGAGAGCAGTTCTTC.

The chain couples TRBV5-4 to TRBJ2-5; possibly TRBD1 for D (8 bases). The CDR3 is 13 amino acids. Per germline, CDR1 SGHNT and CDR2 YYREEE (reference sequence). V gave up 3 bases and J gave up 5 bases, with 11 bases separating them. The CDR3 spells CASSYRGGETQYF. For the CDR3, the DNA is TGTGCCAGCAGCTACAGGGGGGGTGAGACCCAGTACTTC.

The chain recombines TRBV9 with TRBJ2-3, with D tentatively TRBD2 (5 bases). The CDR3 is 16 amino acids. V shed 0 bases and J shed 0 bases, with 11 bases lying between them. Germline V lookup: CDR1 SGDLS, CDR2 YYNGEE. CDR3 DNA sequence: TGTGCCAGCAGCGTAGCTGGAGCGGACAGCACAGATACGCAGTATTTT. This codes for CASSVAGADSTDTQYF.

CDR3 DNA sequence: TGTGCCAGCAGTGAAGGCGGGGGACTAAGGTACTCACCCCTCCACTTT. Residues: CASSEGGGLRYSPLHF. V gene TRBV6-1 combines with J gene TRBJ1-6; D is perhaps TRBD1 (5 bases). V shed 1 base and J shed 10 bases, with 17 bases lying between them. CDR3 length: 16 amino acids. In germline, CDR1 is MNHNS, CDR2 SASEGT.

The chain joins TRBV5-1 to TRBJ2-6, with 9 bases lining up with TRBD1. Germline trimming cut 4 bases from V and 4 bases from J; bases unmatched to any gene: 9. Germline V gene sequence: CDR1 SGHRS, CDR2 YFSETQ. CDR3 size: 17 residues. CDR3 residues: CASSRGTGMGGANVLTF. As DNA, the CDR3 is TGCGCCAGCAGCCGTGGGACAGGGATGGGCGGGGCCAACGTCCTGACTTTC.

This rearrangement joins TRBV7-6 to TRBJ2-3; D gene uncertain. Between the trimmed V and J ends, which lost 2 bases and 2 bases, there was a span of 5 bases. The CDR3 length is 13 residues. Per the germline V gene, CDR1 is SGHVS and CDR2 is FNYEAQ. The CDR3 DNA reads TGTGCCAGCAGCTTACCCTCCACAGATACGCAGTATTTT. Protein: CASSLPSTDTQYF.